These 30 T cell receptor beta chains share one sample of origin, sequenced in a study of identical twins. TCRdb analysed the 5' RACE reads with MiXCR anew, one entry per CDR3 protein. The data contain approximately 210,000 distinct CDR3 sequences, approximately 5.9% of them singletons. This sample was shared with a second study, whose subject was T cells expressing NK-cell markers.

Sequencing input: CD8+ T cells sorted from blood. The receptor source for this set is a woman younger than 30 in good health.

This chain connects TRBV4-1 to TRBJ2-3; 9 bases fit TRBD2. The CDR3 covers 18 residues. V lost 4 bases to trimming and J lost 0 bases; unmatched junction nucleotides: 11. From germline, CDR1 is MGHRA and CDR2 YSYEKL. The CDR3 nucleotides read TGCGCCAGCAGCCCCCGGCTAGCGGGACCCACTAGCACAGATACGCAGTATTTT. Translation gives CASSPRLAGPTSTDTQYF.

The chain carries TRBV11-2 and TRBJ2-2; TRBD2 agrees at 7 bases. This CDR3 region has 16 residues. CDR1 is SGHAT and CDR2 is FQNNGV in the germline V gene. Losses at the gene ends were 4 bases for V and 5 bases for J; bases not matched to a gene: 10. The CDR3 sequence is CASSSGGGSKTGELFF. CDR3 nucleotides: TGTGCCAGCAGCTCCGGGGGAGGGAGTAAGACCGGGGAGCTGTTTTTT.

Ten or more counts support this clonotype. The rearrangement links TRBV4-3 to TRBJ1-1; 7 positions match TRBD1. This CDR3 comprises 16 residues. With V trimmed by 4 bases and J by 3 bases, 11 bases remained unmatched. Germline V gives CDR1 LGHNA, CDR2 YSLEER. The CDR3 protein is CASSPTLQGRYTEAFF. The CDR3 coding sequence is TGCGCCAGCAGCCCGACCCTACAGGGGCGATACACTGAAGCTTTCTTT.

This clonotype was counted only a few times. V usage is TRBV3-1 and J usage is TRBJ2-7, with D perhaps matching TRBD1 (5 bases). The CDR3 length is 15 residues. Germline V gene data show CDR1 as LGHDT and CDR2 as YNNKEL (reference sequence). Deletions cut 6 bases from V and 6 bases from J, with 21 bases between. The CDR3 nucleotides read TGTGCCAGCAGTCAACCGTCTACAGGTAGGGTCGAGCAGTACTTC. This gives the protein CASSQPSTGRVEQYF.

This chain connects TRBV6-5 to TRBJ2-3; 8 bases are shared with TRBD2. Germline V gene data show CDR1 as MNHEY and CDR2 as SVGAGI. V trimming: 2 bases; J trimming: 8 bases; junction bases outside the gene matches: 9. The CDR3 is 15 residues long. This chain's CDR3 is CASSYDGGAGGTQYF. CDR3 DNA: TGTGCCAGCAGTTACGACGGGGGGGCCGGGGGTACGCAGTATTTT.

This clonotype was detected only a few times. This chain joins TRBV29-1 and TRBJ1-3; D uncertain. CDR3 length: 11 amino acids. The germline CDR1 and CDR2 sequences are SQVTM and ANQGSEA. Trimming removed 6 bases at V and 2 bases at J, with 5 bases between. The CDR3, as DNA: TGCAGCGTAAAAGCTGGAAACACCATATATTTT. Its protein product is CSVKAGNTIYF.

This clonotype was detected a few times. The CDR3 bases are TGTGCCAGCAGTTACTCCGGGAGGGGGGTGAATGAGCAGTTCTTC. Amino acid sequence: CASSYSGRGVNEQFF. This chain joins TRBV6-5 and TRBJ2-1; 8 nucleotides align to TRBD2. The CDR3 runs to 15 residues. Trimming cost V 0 bases and J 7 bases; bases outside gene matches: 5. Per the germline V gene, CDR1 is MNHEY and CDR2 is SVGAGI.

This clonotype was seen repeatedly, ten times or more. The chain combines TRBV7-9 with TRBJ1-2; D is perhaps TRBD1 (5 bases). Trimming left V 1 base short and J 8 bases short, with 17 bases between. Germline V gene sequence: CDR1 SEHNR, CDR2 FQNEAQ (reference sequence). The CDR3 sequence is 15 residues long. The CDR3 DNA follows: TGTGCCAGCAGCTTAGGGTCACCTGGCAGGGACGGCTACACCTTC. Its translation: CASSLGSPGRDGYTF.

This clonotype showed up just a few times. The chain is built from TRBV7-9 and TRBJ2-7, with D uncertain. The V and J ends lost 5 bases and 2 bases respectively, with 7 bases between them. The CDR3 consists of 12 residues. In germline, CDR1 is SEHNR, CDR2 FQNEAQ (reference sequence). The CDR3 DNA reads as TGTGCCAGCAGCACCGACCCCTACGAGCAGTACTTC. Translating it yields CASSTDPYEQYF. Complete variable domain (other parts from reference TRBV7-9 and TRBJ2-7): DTGVSQNPRHKITKRGQNVTFRCDPISEHNRLYWYRQTLGQGPEFLTYFQNEAQLEKSRLLSDRFSAERPKGSFSTLEIQRTEQGDSAMYLCASSTDPYEQYFGPGTRLTVT.

The genes are TRBV18 and TRBJ2-7, with D perhaps matching TRBD2 (6 bases). Germline-derived CDR1 and CDR2 are KGHSH and LQKENI. The V end was cut by 0 bases, the J end by 6 bases, with 12 bases between. This CDR3 contains 14 residues. The CDR3 sequence: CASSPPHGSFEQYF. In DNA, the CDR3 is TGTGCCAGCTCACCACCGCACGGGAGTTTCGAGCAGTACTTC.

The gene calls are TRBV10-2 and TRBJ2-1; a weak D match, TRBD2 (6 bases). The germline V gene has CDR1 WSHSY and CDR2 SAAADI. V lost 7 bases, J lost 2 bases, and 15 bases lay in between. The CDR3 has 15 residues. CDR3 coding DNA: TGCGCCAGCATTACCGGGAGAGGGACCTACAATGAGCAGTTCTTC. This gives the protein CASITGRGTYNEQFF.

This clonotype turned up a few times. The chain employs TRBV27 and TRBJ2-2; D gene ambiguous. The germline CDR1 and CDR2 sequences are MNHEY and SMNVEV (reference sequence). This CDR3 is 15 amino acids long. V lost 5 bases and J lost 6, with 16 bases in between. DNA of the CDR3: TGTGCCAGCAGTCCGTCCGTGTCATTGGCCGGGGAGCTGTTTTTT. Translating gives CASSPSVSLAGELFF.

At least ten counts were recorded for this clonotype. The chain employs TRBV6-2 or TRBV6-3 and TRBJ2-7, with 8 bases identical to TRBD1. The CDR3 has 14 amino acids. Per germline, CDR1 MNHEY and CDR2 SVGEGT. The junction had 16 bases not matched to a gene; V was cut back by 7 bases and J by 11 bases. The CDR3 region is CASTRTGSHWEEYF. The CDR3, as DNA: TGTGCCAGCACTCGGACAGGGAGCCACTGGGAAGAGTACTTC.

This clonotype came up a few times. The chain links TRBV5-1 to TRBJ1-6; D may be TRBD1 (5 bases). The CDR3 covers 19 residues. The germline V gene encodes CDR1 SGHRS and CDR2 YFSETQ. The germline V and J ends were trimmed by 8 bases and 0 bases, with 24 bases remaining between them. CDR3 DNA: TGCGCCAGTCAGCAAACGTCAGGGCGCGGTTCCTCCTATAATTCACCCCTCCACTTT. Its protein product is CASQQTSGRGSSYNSPLHF.

This clonotype was seen at least ten times. This chain links TRBV27 with TRBJ1-2; D is unclear. With 4 bases removed from V and 0 bases from J, the gap between germline ends came to 9 bases. Germline values: CDR1 MNHEY, CDR2 SMNVEV (reference sequence). This CDR3 spans 14 amino acids. CDR3 sequence reads: CASSSRNSNYGYTF. Written as DNA, the CDR3 is TGTGCCAGCAGTTCCCGGAACTCTAACTATGGCTACACCTTC.

This clonotype was observed a few times. This chain uses TRBV6-5 with TRBJ2-2; D is undetermined. V gave up 7 bases and J gave up 8 bases, with 8 bases separating them. CDR1 and CDR2 (germline): MNHEY, SVGAGI. The CDR3 extends over 11 amino acids. The CDR3 here is CASIKGGELFF. As DNA, the CDR3 is TGTGCCAGCATAAAGGGAGGGGAGCTGTTTTTT.

In this sample, this clonotype turned up a few times. The chain uses TRBV9 and TRBJ1-2, with D unresolved. The ends were cut back, 4 bases at V and 4 bases at J, with 20 bases in the middle. The length of the CDR3 is 16 residues. The germline V gene encodes CDR1 SGDLS and CDR2 YYNGEE. CDR3 residues: CASSPTGRTSSYGYTF. The CDR3 DNA reads TGTGCCAGCAGCCCGACGGGCCGGACCTCTTCCTATGGCTACACCTTC.

This clonotype was seen more than once but under ten times. The chain links TRBV14 to TRBJ2-7; maybe TRBD2 (5 bases). Germline CDR1 is SGHDN and CDR2 is FVKESK. This CDR3 region has 15 residues. With 0 bases removed from V and 0 bases from J, the gap between germline ends came to 9 bases. The CDR3 nucleotides read TGTGCCAGCAGCCAAGAAGACTATAGCTCCTACGAGCAGTACTTC. Encoded protein: CASSQEDYSSYEQYF.

The chain joins TRBV9 to TRBJ2-5; no clear D. The CDR3 has 13 residues. The V end lost 0 bases, the J end lost 4 bases, and 7 bases lay between the germline ends. Per germline, CDR1 SGDLS and CDR2 YYNGEE. The CDR3, as DNA: TGTGCCAGCAGCGTAGGACCAGCAGAGACCCAGTACTTC. Translating gives CASSVGPAETQYF.

This clonotype was observed at least ten times. The chain uses TRBV10-1 and TRBJ2-3, with a weak D call TRBD1 (6 bases). Germline values: CDR1 WNHNN, CDR2 SYGVQD (reference sequence). V was cut by 4 bases and J by 2 bases, with 13 bases left in between. This CDR3 has 15 residues. The CDR3: CASSGTDGHTDTQYF. CDR3 DNA: TGCGCCAGCAGTGGGACAGACGGGCACACAGATACGCAGTATTTT.

The genes are TRBV20-1 and TRBJ2-2; D unresolved. V was pared by 1 base and J by 3 bases, with 6 bases between. CDR1 is DFQATT and CDR2 is SNEGSKA in the germline V gene (reference sequence). The CDR3 is 13 residues long. CDR3 protein: CSARAGDTGELFF. The CDR3 nucleotides are TGCAGTGCTAGAGCTGGGGACACCGGGGAGCTGTTTTTT.

This chain links TRBV29-1 with TRBJ1-1; 7 nucleotides agree with TRBD1. CDR1 and CDR2 from the germline V gene are SQVTM and ANQGSEA. This CDR3 is 13 amino acids long. V shed 3 bases, J shed 11 bases, and the junction held 12 bases outside the gene matches. The CDR3 DNA reads as TGCAGCGTTGACAGCGACAGGGAGTTTGGCGCTTTCTTT. Protein sequence: CSVDSDREFGAFF.

The table lists this clonotype with many counts. V is TRBV3-1 and J is TRBJ1-1; no firm D call. Trimming took off 6 bases at V and 0 bases at J, with 8 bases between the two ends. From germline, CDR1 is LGHDT and CDR2 YNNKEL (reference sequence). The CDR3 consists of 13 residues. The CDR3 nucleotides read TGTGCCAGCAGGAACCTTATGAACACTGAAGCTTTCTTT. Translating gives CASRNLMNTEAFF.

This clonotype qualifies as medium-sized (0.01 to 0.1%). This chain connects TRBV3-1 to TRBJ2-2; D might be TRBD1 (5 bases). CDR3 length equals 15 residues. With 0 bases removed from V and 3 bases from J, the gap between germline ends came to 8 bases. The germline V gene encodes CDR1 LGHDT and CDR2 YNNKEL (reference sequence). CDR3 amino acids: CASSQEGRDTGELFF. The CDR3 DNA reads as TGTGCCAGCAGCCAAGAGGGGCGCGACACCGGGGAGCTGTTTTTT.

This clonotype was counted at least ten times. This chain uses TRBV7-9 with TRBJ1-5; a weak D match, TRBD1 (6 bases). The CDR3 is made up of 14 amino acids. Germline V lookup: CDR1 SEHNR, CDR2 FQNEAQ (reference sequence). V was pared by 5 bases and J by 3 bases, with 11 bases between. CDR3 DNA: TGTGCCAGCAGCCTAGGGGGGAACAATCAGCCCCAGCATTTT. Its translation: CASSLGGNNQPQHF.

CDR3 in DNA: TGTGCCAGCAGTTACGCGATTTCGGCCAACGTCCTGACTTTC. Protein: CASSYAISANVLTF. V gene TRBV6-2 or TRBV6-3 combines with J gene TRBJ2-6; D is undetermined. CDR1 and CDR2 (germline): MNHEY, SVGEGT. The CDR3 consists of 14 residues. V lost 2 bases, J lost 6 bases, and 8 bases lay in between.

This clonotype has ten or more counts. The genes are TRBV21-1 and TRBJ2-1. TRBV21-1 is recorded as a pseudogene. The CDR3 covers 15 residues. The CDR3: CASRKGGLAYNEQFF. CDR3 coding DNA: TGTGCCAGCAGAAAAGGTGGTCTAGCCTACAATGAGCAGTTCTTC.

The chain uses TRBV7-8 and TRBJ2-7; a possible D gene is TRBD1 (6 bases). Germline-derived CDR1 and CDR2 are SGHVS and FQNEAQ. Trimming shortened V by 4 bases and J by 3 bases, and 10 bases separated the two germline ends. The CDR3 consists of 13 residues. CDR3 sequence reads: CASSSGQRYEQYF. DNA of the CDR3: TGTGCCAGCAGCTCCGGACAGCGCTACGAGCAGTACTTC.

This clonotype was picked up many times. The chain links TRBV29-1 to TRBJ2-3; D not certain. Trimming shortened V by 4 bases and J by 6 bases, and 14 bases separated the two germline ends. From germline, CDR1 is SQVTM and CDR2 ANQGSEA. CDR3 size: 13 residues. CDR3 in DNA: TGCAGCGTTGTGGTAGCCTTCAGGGATACGCAGTATTTT. Translating gives CSVVVAFRDTQYF.

This clonotype has more than one count but fewer than ten. The V gene is TRBV6-1, the J gene TRBJ2-3, with D perhaps matching TRBD1 (6 bases). The CDR3 runs to 15 residues. Germline V CDR1 and CDR2: MNHNS, SASEGT. Trimming removed 6 bases at V and 5 bases at J, with 18 bases between. The CDR3 protein is CASSQGGSRVDTQYF. CDR3 in DNA: TGTGCCAGCAGCCAAGGGGGATCCAGGGTAGATACGCAGTATTTT.